The T cell receptor (beta chain) under discussion was sequenced for a study of blood T cells in healthy people across ages. Notes on the study in general: Age showed a roughly linear inverse relationship with TCR beta diversity per million T cells.

Turning to this clonotype: Its antigen is not identified.

Extractions gave at least 6 micrograms of total RNA per sample. The CDR3 runs to 14 residues. Germline CDR1 SGHVS, CDR2 FQNEAQ. V was clipped by 3 bases and J by 1 base, with 7 bases between them. A second PCR, run for about 7 to 11 cycles, used a sample-barcoded 5' primer plus a J-beta primer mix. In TCRdb, the 5' RACE reads were re-called with MiXCR into one record per CDR3 protein. This table holds around 850,000 distinct CDR3 sequences, approximately 35% found once. Sample: blood. The chain joins TRBV7-8 to TRBJ2-4; a possible D gene is TRBD2 (5 bases). This TCR came from a man between 18 and 29 years old in good health. CDR3 region: CASSFTGAKNIQYF. CDR3 DNA: TGTGCCAGCAGCTTTACGGGGGCCAAAAACATTCAGTACTTC.